The present T cell receptor (beta chain) was sequenced within a study of cytomegalovirus exposure and HLA in healthy donors. PCR primers comprised 60 Vbeta and 13 Jbeta primers. The assay was immunoSEQ multiplex PCR, and TCRdb's table has in-frame clones only and misses some. The sample consists of roughly 240,000 clones, about 80% of them appearing once. V was pared by 0 bases and J by 4 bases, with 1 base of the junction left unmatched. The CDR3 is made up of 14 amino acids. Germline-derived CDR1 and CDR2 are SGHRS and YFSETQ. Sequencing was performed on PBMCs. The clonotype originates from a middle-aged woman in good health and CMV-seropositive. The V call is TRBV5-1, the J call TRBJ2-1; 7 nucleotides match TRBD2. CDR3 in DNA: TGCGCCAGCAGCTTGGCAGCGGGATACAATGAGCAGTTCTTC. It codes for CASSLAAGYNEQFF. The variable domain in full, with the rest retrieved from reference TRBV5-1 and TRBJ2-1, is KAGVTQTPRYLIKTRGQQVTLSCSPISGHRSVSWYQQTPGQGLQFLFEYFSETQRNKGNFPGRFSGRQFSNSRSEMNVSTLELGDSALYLCASSLAAGYNEQFFGPGTRLTVL.